These T cell receptor beta chains were read from a single sample in a study of human T cells and chemical hapten exposure. Using its own MiXCR run on the RACE reads, TCRdb lists one record per CDR3 protein. This sample has approximately 86,000 distinct CDR3 sequences, with roughly 11% found just once. This specimen was whole blood, taken in connection with sensitization to the hapten diphenylcyclopropenone (DPC). These receptors were taken from a woman in her twenties or thirties with alopecia areata. Some clones in this sample may be carry-over from other donors' samples. Each CDR3 is given with its conserved first and last residue. D genes are given only for firm matches. Rows may omit the clone size; those that give it use once, few, many or a size class.

TRBV20-1	NA	TRBJ1-1	NA	CSTDRNTEAFF	TGCAGTACGGACAGGAACACTGAAGCTTTCTTT
TRBV19	TRBD1	TRBJ2-7	many	CASSIVWGQATYEQYF	TGTGCCAGTAGTATAGTCTGGGGACAGGCGACCTACGAGCAGTACTTC
TRBV2	NA	TRBJ1-1	few	CASSASGREAFF	TGTGCCAGCAGTGCCTCGGGGCGTGAAGCTTTCTTT
TRBV10-3	TRBD1	TRBJ1-1	NA	CAIGQGVTEAFF	TGTGCCATCGGACAGGGTGTCACTGAAGCTTTCTTT
TRBV11-3	NA	TRBJ2-2	many	CASTRGGDRGGELFF	TGTGCCAGCACCAGAGGGGGGGACCGAGGCGGGGAGCTGTTTTTT
TRBV20-1	TRBD1	TRBJ1-5	many	CSARDPQGGTWPQHF	TGCAGTGCTAGAGATCCACAGGGGGGGACTTGGCCCCAGCATTTT
TRBV20-1	NA	TRBJ1-2	many	CSAPTGYTF	TGCAGTGCCCCAACCGGCTACACCTTC
TRBV12-3/TRBV12-4	NA	TRBJ1-2	many	CASIDWGRYGYTF	TGTGCCAGCATCGACTGGGGGCGTTATGGCTACACCTTC
TRBV2	TRBD1	TRBJ2-2	NA	CASSGQGGTGELFF	TGTGCCAGCAGTGGACAGGGGGGAACCGGGGAGCTGTTTTTT
TRBV12-3/TRBV12-4	NA	TRBJ1-2	many	CASVIPGSSSHGYTF	TGTGCCAGCGTCATTCCGGGATCATCGAGTCATGGCTACACCTTC
TRBV24-1	TRBD2	TRBJ2-3	NA	CATSDPGLAGGPTSADTQYF	TGTGCCACCAGTGACCCCGGACTAGCGGGAGGGCCCACCAGTGCAGATACGCAGTATTTT
TRBV2	NA	TRBJ1-2	few	CASSERVLGYTF	TGTGCCAGCAGTGAACGGGTGCTTGGCTACACCTTC
TRBV19	NA	TRBJ1-3	NA	CASSHLDAGNTIYF	TGTGCCAGTTCGCACCTAGACGCTGGAAACACCATATATTTT
TRBV7-9	NA	TRBJ2-6	few	CASSPVQGDGANVLTF	TGTGCCAGCAGCCCCGTCCAGGGTGACGGGGCCAACGTCCTGACTTTC
TRBV7-8	TRBD2	TRBJ2-3	few	CASSTTSSGTSGTDTQYF	TGTGCCAGCAGCACTACCTCCTCCGGGACTAGCGGCACAGATACGCAGTATTTT
TRBV25-1	TRBD2	TRBJ2-7	many	CASRGTSGVYEQYF	TGTGCCAGCAGGGGGACTAGCGGGGTCTACGAGCAGTACTTC
TRBV20-1	NA	TRBJ1-5	many	CSAREGGNQPQHF	TGCAGTGCTAGAGAAGGAGGGAATCAGCCCCAGCATTTT
TRBV30	TRBD1	TRBJ1-6	NA	CAWSGQGAGNSPLHF	TGTGCCTGGAGTGGACAGGGGGCAGGAAATTCACCCCTCCACTTT
TRBV9	NA	TRBJ2-3	NA	CASRSAGDTDTQYF	TGTGCCAGCAGGTCGGCAGGGGACACAGATACGCAGTATTTT
TRBV7-3	NA	TRBJ2-3	many	CASSLTISTTYHF	TGTGCCAGCAGCTTAACTATCTCGACCACCTATCATTTT
TRBV2	TRBD2	TRBJ2-1	few	CASRSQGTKGEQFF	TGTGCCAGCAGATCGCAAGGGACTAAGGGTGAGCAGTTCTTC
TRBV2	NA	TRBJ2-2	many	CASSWQGANTGELFF	TGTGCCAGCAGTTGGCAGGGAGCGAACACCGGGGAGCTGTTTTTT
TRBV29-1	NA	TRBJ2-5	few	CSVLGPETQYF	TGCAGCGTTCTAGGGCCAGAGACCCAGTACTTC
TRBV3-1	NA	TRBJ1-3	many	CASSQDKGYGNTIYF	TGTGCCAGCAGCCAAGATAAGGGCTACGGAAACACCATATATTTT
TRBV7-9	TRBD1	TRBJ1-6	many	CASSPHDRALNSPLHF	TGTGCCAGCAGCCCTCATGACAGGGCGCTAAATTCACCCCTCCACTTT
TRBV28	NA	TRBJ2-7	NA	CASRPGISYEQYF	TGTGCCAGCAGGCCCGGGATTTCCTACGAGCAGTACTTC
TRBV9	NA	TRBJ2-1	NA	CASSNRETRMNEQFF	TGTGCCAGCAGCAACCGAGAGACTAGAATGAATGAGCAGTTCTTC
TRBV2	TRBD2	TRBJ2-3	many	CASRHSGGDTDTQYF	TGTGCCAGCAGACACAGCGGGGGGGACACAGATACGCAGTATTTT
TRBV3-1	TRBD2	TRBJ2-1	many	CASSQGLAGGNEQFF	TGTGCCAGCAGCCAAGGACTAGCGGGGGGAAATGAGCAGTTCTTC
TRBV20-1	NA	TRBJ1-1	few	CSARISGMNTEAFF	TGCAGTGCTAGAATATCCGGGATGAACACTGAAGCTTTCTTT
TRBV29-1	NA	TRBJ1-3	many	CSVDNSGNTIYF	TGCAGCGTTGACAACTCTGGAAACACCATATATTTT
TRBV10-2	TRBD2	TRBJ2-1	many	CASSDLLREEWTSGRTINGDEQFF	TGCGCCAGCAGTGACCTCTTAAGGGAGGAATGGACTAGCGGGAGGACCATAAACGGGGATGAGCAGTTCTTC
TRBV28	NA	TRBJ2-3	few	CASRSGSTDTQYF	TGTGCCAGCAGAAGCGGAAGCACAGATACGCAGTATTTT
TRBV3-1	TRBD1	TRBJ1-2	many	CASSQDRQTGSYGYTF	TGTGCCAGCAGCCAAGATCGTCAGACAGGGTCTTATGGCTACACCTTC
TRBV10-3	TRBD2	TRBJ2-7	few	CAISGAGSSYEQYF	TGTGCCATCAGTGGAGCGGGGAGCTCCTACGAGCAGTACTTC
TRBV6-5	NA	TRBJ2-2	many	CASSYSIAGAAGGELFF	TGTGCCAGCAGTTACTCGATCGCGGGGGCAGCGGGCGGGGAGCTGTTTTTT
TRBV6-2/TRBV6-3	NA	TRBJ1-5	many	CASSYSGGNQPQHF	TGTGCCAGCAGTTACTCCGGGGGAAATCAGCCCCAGCATTTT
TRBV3-2	NA	TRBJ1-2	few	CASSQAPGQENYGYTF	TGTGCCAGCAGCCAAGCACCGGGACAGGAGAACTATGGCTACACCTTC
TRBV18	NA	TRBJ1-5	few	CASSLWSGQQDQPQHF	TGTGCCAGCTCACTATGGTCCGGACAGCAGGATCAGCCCCAGCATTTT
TRBV18	NA	TRBJ2-1	NA	CASSPGEAKQFF	TGTGCCAGCTCACCCGGGGAGGCGAAGCAGTTCTTC
TRBV29-1	NA	TRBJ1-1	NA	CSVEGRLGTEAFF	TGCAGCGTTGAGGGTCGACTTGGCACTGAAGCTTTCTTT
TRBV28	TRBD1	TRBJ2-1	NA	CASSLVGGYEQFF	TGTGCCAGCAGTTTAGTAGGGGGCTATGAGCAGTTCTTC
TRBV10-3	NA	TRBJ2-1	many	CAISEARGNEQFF	TGTGCCATCAGTGAGGCTAGGGGTAATGAGCAGTTCTTC
TRBV29-1	NA	TRBJ1-1	many	CSAHYQGTANTEAFF	TGCAGCGCCCATTACCAGGGGACGGCGAACACTGAAGCTTTCTTT
TRBV7-9	NA	TRBJ1-2	many	CASSSPGRGDYGYTF	TGTGCCAGCAGCTCCCCGGGCAGGGGAGACTATGGCTACACCTTC